This TCR beta chain appears in the sequencing data of a study of T cell changes during pregnancy in multiple sclerosis. The assay was immunoSEQ multiplex PCR, and TCRdb's table has in-frame clones only and misses some. The sample lists 15,000 to 20,000 clones, 70% to 90% seen once, with roughly 12% in the top ten. J gave up 0 bases and V 0 bases, and 4 bases lay outside the gene matches. The germline V gene encodes CDR1 LGHNA and CDR2 YNFKEQ. This CDR3 is 18 amino acids long. Specimen: CD8+ T cells from peripheral blood mononuclear cells, collected after pregnancy. The V gene is TRBV4-2, the J gene TRBJ2-1; 11 nucleotides align to TRBD2. This receptor was obtained from a female donor in good health, enrolled as a control in a pregnancy study. The CDR3 sequence is CASSQEGTSGLSYNEQFF. In DNA form, the CDR3 reads TGTGCCAGCAGCCAAGAAGGGACTAGCGGTCTCTCCTACAATGAGCAGTTCTTC.